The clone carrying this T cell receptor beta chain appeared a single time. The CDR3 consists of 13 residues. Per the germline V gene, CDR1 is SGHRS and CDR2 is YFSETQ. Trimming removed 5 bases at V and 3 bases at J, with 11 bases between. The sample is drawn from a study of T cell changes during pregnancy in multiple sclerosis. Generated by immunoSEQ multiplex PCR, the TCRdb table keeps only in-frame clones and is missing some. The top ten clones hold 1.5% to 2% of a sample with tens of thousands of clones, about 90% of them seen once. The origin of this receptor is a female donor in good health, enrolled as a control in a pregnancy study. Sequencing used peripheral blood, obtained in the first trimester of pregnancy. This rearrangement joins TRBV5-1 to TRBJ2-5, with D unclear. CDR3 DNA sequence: TGCGCCAGCAGTTCCCCAGGTGAAGAGACCCAGTACTTC. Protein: CASSSPGEETQYF.